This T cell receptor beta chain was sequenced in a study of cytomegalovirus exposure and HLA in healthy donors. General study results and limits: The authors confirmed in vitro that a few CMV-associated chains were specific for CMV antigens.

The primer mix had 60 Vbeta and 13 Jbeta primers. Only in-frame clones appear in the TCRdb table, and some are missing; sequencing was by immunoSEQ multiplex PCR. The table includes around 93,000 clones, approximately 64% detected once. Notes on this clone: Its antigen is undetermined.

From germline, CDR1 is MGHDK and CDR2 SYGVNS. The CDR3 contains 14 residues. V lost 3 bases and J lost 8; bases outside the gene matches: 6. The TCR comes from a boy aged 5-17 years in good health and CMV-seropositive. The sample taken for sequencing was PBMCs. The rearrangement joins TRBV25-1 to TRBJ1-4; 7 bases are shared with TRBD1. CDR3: CASSDAGGGEKLFF. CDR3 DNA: TGTGCCAGCAGTGACGCAGGGGGAGGCGAAAAACTGTTTTTT.